Shown below are 26 T cell receptor beta chains from a single sample sequenced in a study of T cell responses to AZD1222 COVID-19 vaccine. Produced via immunoSEQ multiplex PCR; TCRdb's table is partial and in-frame only. The sample consists of 75,000 to 100,000 clones, 90% of them appearing once. Sequencing was performed on peripheral blood, taken on day 0 of AZD1222 vaccination. These receptors were obtained from an adult in good health.

V and J are TRBV4-2 and TRBJ2-5; 10 positions match TRBD2. This CDR3 is 16 amino acids long. Germline CDR1 reads LGHNA; CDR2 reads YNFKEQ. With 3 bases clipped from V and 5 bases from J, the junction kept 9 bases outside the gene matches. For the CDR3, the DNA is TGTGCCAGCAGCCAGGGAGCGGGGGGGACGGGTGAGACCCAGTACTTC. Protein: CASSQGAGGTGETQYF.

V is TRBV21-1 and J is TRBJ1-2; whether TRBD1, the table's D call, matches the DNA was not checked. TRBV21-1 is flagged as a pseudogene. The length of the CDR3 is 14 residues. In DNA form, the CDR3 reads TGTGCCAGCAGCAGCAGGGGCTCCGGCTATGGCTACACCTTC. It is translated as CASSSRGSGYGYTF.

The V gene is TRBV9, the J gene TRBJ2-2, with no clear D. The V and J ends lost 0 bases and 4 bases respectively, with 7 bases between them. The CDR3 length is 14 residues. CDR1 SGDLS and CDR2 YYNGEE come from the germline V gene. The CDR3 DNA reads TGTGCCAGCAGCGTAGGTACAACCACCGGGGAGCTGTTTTTT. This encodes CASSVGTTTGELFF.

To note about this clone: Other DNA sequences in the same sample also yield this CDR3. This chain uses TRBV18 with TRBJ2-7; D call uncertain. CDR3 length equals 11 residues. V was trimmed by 6 bases and J by 6 bases, leaving 9 bases between them. Per germline, CDR1 KGHSH and CDR2 LQKENI. The CDR3 DNA is TGTGCCAGCTCCCCGGACGCCGAGCAGTACTTC. Translating it yields CASSPDAEQYF.

The chain employs TRBV10-3 and TRBJ2-1; 14 bases line up with TRBD2. Per germline, CDR1 ENHRY and CDR2 SYGVKD. This CDR3 spans 18 amino acids. V was pared by 8 bases and J by 2 bases, with 11 bases of the junction left unmatched. The CDR3 DNA sequence: TGTGCCATCGCAAGTGGACTAGCGGGGGGCCATACCTACAATGAGCAGTTCTTC. It yields the protein CAIASGLAGGHTYNEQFF.

The chain employs TRBV9 and TRBJ1-5; D uncertain. Germline V lookup: CDR1 SGDLS, CDR2 YYNGEE. V lost 4 bases, J lost 7 bases, and 15 bases lay in between. The CDR3 is made up of 14 amino acids. The CDR3 DNA is TGTGCCAGCAGCCCCTCCGTCCGGGAACAGCCCCAGCATTTT. Encoded protein: CASSPSVREQPQHF.

The rearrangement uses TRBV6-2 or TRBV6-3 and TRBJ2-7; D is possibly TRBD2 (6 bases). The CDR3 consists of 16 residues. CDR1 is MNHEY and CDR2 is SVGEGT in the germline V gene. Between the trimmed V and J ends, which lost 1 base and 2 bases, there was a span of 15 bases. The CDR3 loop reads CASSYFPLAATYEQYF. The CDR3 DNA sequence: TGTGCCAGCAGTTACTTTCCACTAGCTGCCACCTACGAGCAGTACTTC.

The chain recombines TRBV21-1 with TRBJ2-3; the D call TRBD2 from the table was never checked on the DNA. TRBV21-1 is listed as a pseudogene. This CDR3 is built from 18 residues. The CDR3 loop is CASSKARGRGGNTDTQYF. In DNA form, the CDR3 reads TGTGCCAGCAGCAAAGCGCGGGGGCGGGGGGGAAACACAGATACGCAGTATTTT.

The CDR3 DNA sequence: TGTGCCAGCTCACCCCAACAGGGCTACAGCACAGATACGCAGTATTTT. Translating gives CASSPQQGYSTDTQYF. The chain uses TRBV18 and TRBJ2-3; maybe TRBD1 (6 bases). Between the trimmed V and J ends, which lost 3 bases and 0 bases, there was a span of 13 bases. The germline V gene encodes CDR1 KGHSH and CDR2 LQKENI. The CDR3 runs 16 residues.

On this clone: At one boundary the junction diverges from the germline segment, which might be a read error. The genes are TRBV7-7 and TRBJ1-5, with D unresolved. This CDR3 contains 17 residues. CDR1 is SSHAT, CDR2 FNYEAQ, per germline (reference sequence). The CDR3 region has the DNA TGTGCTAGCAGCTTAGCGAGGGCGAAGTATAGCAATCAGCCCCAGCATTTT. Residues: CASSLARAKYSNQPQHF.

The rearrangement joins TRBV5-1 to TRBJ2-6; 7 nucleotides line up with TRBD1. This CDR3 has 17 residues. Germline CDR1 reads SGHRS; CDR2 reads YFSETQ. V was clipped by 6 bases and J by 4 bases; unmatched bases: 13. The CDR3 coding sequence is TGCGCCAGCACAATTCAGGGGGACCTCTCGGGGGCCAACGTCCTGACTTTC. Its protein product is CASTIQGDLSGANVLTF. Full variable domain (remainder filled in from reference TRBV5-1 and TRBJ2-6): KAGVTQTPRYLIKTRGQQVTLSCSPISGHRSVSWYQQTPGQGLQFLFEYFSETQRNKGNFPGRFSGRQFSNSRSEMNVSTLELGDSALYLCASTIQGDLSGANVLTFGAGSRLTVL.

The chain has TRBV30 and TRBJ2-7, with D possibly TRBD1 on 6 matching bases. CDR1 and CDR2 (germline): GTSNPN, SVGIG (reference sequence). Trimming took off 5 bases at V and 5 bases at J, with 13 bases between the two ends. The CDR3 contains 12 residues. In DNA form, the CDR3 reads TGTGCCTGGGGGGGCCTAGGGAACGAGCAGTACTTC. This sequence encodes CAWGGLGNEQYF.

The genes are TRBV27 and TRBJ1-4; no firm D call. The germline gives CDR1 MNHEY, CDR2 SMNVEV (reference sequence). The CDR3 has 15 residues. V lost 2 bases, J lost 2 bases, and 9 bases lay in between. As DNA, the CDR3 is TGTGCCAGCAGTTTAACATGGTTGACTAATGAAAAACTGTTTTTT. Its translation is CASSLTWLTNEKLFF.

The rearrangement uses TRBV18 and TRBJ2-5, with 10 positions matching TRBD1. The V gene end was trimmed by 6 bases and the J gene end by 5 bases; junction bases not matched to a gene: 3. This CDR3 has 13 amino acids. Germline CDR1 KGHSH, CDR2 LQKENI. The CDR3 protein is CASSRGQGETQYF. The CDR3 DNA follows: TGTGCCAGCTCCAGGGGACAGGGGGAGACCCAGTACTTC.

The V and J genes are TRBV4-3 and TRBJ1-3; D not resolved. CDR1 is LGHNA, CDR2 YSLEER, per germline. There are 17 residues in the CDR3. V lost 0 bases to trimming and J lost 3 bases, with 15 bases between them. The CDR3 sequence is CASSQEWRGAVGNTIYF. The CDR3 nucleotides read TGCGCCAGCAGCCAAGAATGGCGGGGAGCGGTTGGAAACACCATATATTTT.

The chain employs TRBV3-1 (or the pseudogene TRBV3-2) and TRBJ2-3; tentatively, D is TRBD2 (6 bases). The V and J ends lost 0 bases and 9 bases respectively, with 16 bases between them. From germline, CDR1 is LGHDT and CDR2 YNNKEL (reference sequence). The CDR3 is 15 amino acids. CDR3 region: CASSQDGTAGYTQYF. The DNA of the CDR3 is TGTGCCAGCAGCCAAGATGGGACTGCGGGCTACACGCAGTATTTT.

The chain employs TRBV7-2 and TRBJ2-3; TRBD2 matches at 8 bases. There are 15 residues in the CDR3. CDR1 SGHTA and CDR2 FQGNSA come from the germline V gene. The V gene end was trimmed by 5 bases and the J gene end by 2 bases; junction bases not matched to a gene: 6. In DNA, the CDR3 is TGTGCCAGCAGCATCAGTAGCGGGGACACAGATACGCAGTATTTT. Amino acid sequence: CASSISSGDTDTQYF. Based on the CDR3 plus reference TRBV7-2 and TRBJ2-3, the full variable domain is GAGVSQSPSNKVTEKGKDVELRCDPISGHTALYWYRQSLGQGLEFLIYFQGNSAPDKSGLPSDRFSAERTGGSVSTLTIQRTQQEDSAVYLCASSISSGDTDTQYFGPGTRLTVL.

This chain joins TRBV2 and TRBJ1-2; 9 bases are a match to TRBD1. Germline V lookup: CDR1 SNHLY, CDR2 FYNNEI. The CDR3 spans 17 residues. Trimming at V came to 7 bases and at J to 5 bases, leaving 17 bases not matched to a gene. CDR3 nucleotides: TGTGCCAGCACACCACAGGGGGCACACAGGAACGTTTATGGCTACACCTTC. Amino acid sequence: CASTPQGAHRNVYGYTF.

The rearrangement joins TRBV14 to TRBJ1-1; D is unresolved. The germline V gene has CDR1 SGHDN and CDR2 FVKESK. The CDR3 loop spans 12 amino acids. V gave up 3 bases and J gave up 3 bases, with 5 bases separating them. The DNA for the CDR3 is TGTGCCAGCAGCCATACGTACACTGAAGCTTTCTTT. Translating it yields CASSHTYTEAFF.

The rearrangement uses TRBV27 and TRBJ2-7; D unclear. V lost 2 bases, J lost 0 bases, and 8 bases lay in between. The CDR3 is made up of 14 amino acids. Germline V gives CDR1 MNHEY, CDR2 SMNVEV (reference sequence). CDR3 protein: CASSLTLLSYEQYF. The CDR3 region has the DNA TGTGCCAGCAGTTTAACCCTTCTCTCCTACGAGCAGTACTTC.

This rearrangement joins TRBV11-2 to TRBJ1-1; D remains ambiguous. The CDR3 consists of 12 residues. Germline CDR1 is SGHAT and CDR2 is FQNNGV. V lost 3 bases and J lost 3, with 5 bases in between. CDR3: CASSFPYTEAFF. As DNA, the CDR3 is TGTGCCAGCAGCTTCCCGTACACTGAAGCTTTCTTT.

The genes are TRBV11-2 and TRBJ2-2, with D unresolved. The CDR3 is 13 amino acids. Trimming stripped 1 base from V and 4 bases from J, with 4 bases between. From germline, CDR1 is SGHAT and CDR2 FQNNGV. In nucleotides, the CDR3 is TGTGCCAGCAGCTTAGGTCGCACCGGGGAGCTGTTTTTT. Amino acids: CASSLGRTGELFF. The complete variable domain, with remaining parts taken from reference TRBV11-2 and TRBJ2-2, reads EAGVAQSPRYKIIEKRQSVAFWCNPISGHATLYWYQQILGQGPKLLIQFQNNGVVDDSQLPKDRFSAERLKGVDSTLKIQPAKLEDSAVYLCASSLGRTGELFFGEGSRLTVL.

The chain has TRBV18 and TRBJ1-6; unclear D gene. This CDR3 has 14 amino acids. In germline, CDR1 is KGHSH, CDR2 LQKENI. Trimming shortened V by 3 bases and J by 10 bases, and 13 bases separated the two germline ends. CDR3 nucleotide sequence: TGTGCCAGCTCACCCCAAGACCTAAGGTCACCCCTCCACTTT. Its protein is CASSPQDLRSPLHF.

The chain carries TRBV13 and TRBJ1-6; tentatively, D is TRBD1 (6 bases). CDR1 and CDR2 (germline): PRHDT, FYEKMQ (reference sequence). There are 15 residues in the CDR3. With 4 bases removed from V and 7 bases from J, the gap between germline ends came to 14 bases. The CDR3 spells CASSSQGSWNSPLHF. In DNA, the CDR3 is TGTGCCAGCAGCTCACAGGGTTCCTGGAATTCACCCCTCCACTTT.

The chain couples TRBV18 to TRBJ1-5, with D possibly TRBD1 on 6 matching bases. V lost 3 bases, J lost 0 bases, and 18 bases lay in between. CDR1 and CDR2 (germline): KGHSH, LQKENI. The length of the CDR3 is 18 residues. This chain's CDR3 is CASSPESPTGYSNQPQHF. DNA of the CDR3: TGTGCCAGCTCACCCGAATCACCGACAGGCTATAGCAATCAGCCCCAGCATTTT.

The chain links TRBV7-3 to TRBJ2-1, with 7 positions matching TRBD1. CDR3 length: 15 residues. J lost 5 bases, V lost 3 bases, and 7 bases had no gene match. Germline CDR1 reads SGHTA; CDR2 reads FQGTGA. For the CDR3, the DNA is TGTGCCAGCAGCTTTGGGACAGAGCATGACAATGAGCAGTTCTTC. It codes for CASSFGTEHDNEQFF. Drawing the rest from reference TRBV7-3 and TRBJ2-1, the complete variable domain is GAGVSQTPSNKVTEKGKYVELRCDPISGHTALYWYRQSLGQGPEFLIYFQGTGAADDSGLPNDRFFAVRPEGSVSTLKIQRTERGDSAVYLCASSFGTEHDNEQFFGPGTRLTVL.